This record covers a single T cell receptor (beta chain). The data are from a study of blood T cell repertoires in COVID-19. Study-wide background: Spain, Italy and the United States supplied samples that represented acute and convalescent COVID-19. In each case, the material was cDNA or gDNA derived from T cells, B-cell-depleted T cells, or PBMCs.

Sequencing was performed with immunoSEQ multiplex PCR; in TCRdb, only in-frame clones are kept and a portion is missing. The profile covers around 100,000 clones, with about 83% appearing a single time and about 16% taken by the ten largest. This CDR3 spans 13 amino acids. The V and J ends lost 5 bases and 2 bases respectively, with 10 bases between them. In germline, CDR1 is SGHTA, CDR2 FQGNSA. The V gene is TRBV7-2, the J gene TRBJ2-7, with D possibly TRBD2 on 5 matching bases. This TCR was sampled from a human donor in a cohort sampled during active COVID-19. The sample was peripheral blood. The CDR3 is CASSGPGAYEQYF. The CDR3 coding sequence is TGTGCCAGCAGCGGCCCCGGGGCCTACGAGCAGTACTTC.